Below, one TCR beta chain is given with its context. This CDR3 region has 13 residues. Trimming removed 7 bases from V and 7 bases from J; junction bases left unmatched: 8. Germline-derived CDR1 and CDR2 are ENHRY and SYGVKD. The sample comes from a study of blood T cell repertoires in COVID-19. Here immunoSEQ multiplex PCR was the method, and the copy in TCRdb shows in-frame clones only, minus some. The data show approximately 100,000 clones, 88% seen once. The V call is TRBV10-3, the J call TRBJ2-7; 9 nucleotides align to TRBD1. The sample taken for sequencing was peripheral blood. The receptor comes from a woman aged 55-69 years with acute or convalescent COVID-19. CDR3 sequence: CAITGTGSREQYF. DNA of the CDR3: TGTGCCATCACCGGGACAGGGAGTCGGGAGCAGTACTTC.